A single sample gave rise to the 31 T cell receptor beta chains below, sequenced in a study of T cells after yellow fever vaccination. TCRdb reprocessed the 5' RACE reads with MiXCR, giving one entry per CDR3 protein. Of hundreds of thousands of distinct CDR3 sequences listed, approximately 12% are singletons. Source: PBMCs, taken on the day of the yellow fever booster vaccination. These receptors were collected from a man aged 25 to 40 who received the YFV17D yellow fever vaccine.

The CDR3 spells CSAGADRGLRETQYF. The DNA for the CDR3 is TGCAGTGCGGGCGCCGACAGGGGGCTTAGAGAGACCCAGTACTTC. The chain links TRBV20-1 to TRBJ2-5, with TRBD1 matching 10 bases. CDR1 DFQATT and CDR2 SNEGSKA come from the germline V gene (reference sequence). The ends lost 6 bases at V and 4 bases at J; junction bases unmatched: 11. The CDR3 consists of 15 residues.

The gene calls are TRBV18 and TRBJ2-5, with TRBD2 matching 10 bases. The V and J ends lost 2 bases and 3 bases, in that order; junction bases with no gene match: 12. Germline lookup yields CDR1 KGHSH and CDR2 LQKENI. This CDR3 contains 18 residues. The CDR3 sequence: CASSPLASGSTMKETQYF. The CDR3 DNA reads as TGTGCCAGCTCACCATTGGCTAGCGGGAGCACCATGAAAGAGACCCAGTACTTC.

This clonotype was seen a handful of times. V is TRBV27 and J is TRBJ2-7; 7 bases map to TRBD1. Germline CDR1 and CDR2: MNHEY and SMNVEV (reference sequence). The CDR3 has 16 residues. The J segment lost 1 base and the V segment lost 2 bases, leaving 8 bases of the junction unmatched. Here the CDR3 DNA reads TGTGCCAGCAGTTTAACCGGGACAGTGACATCCTACGAGCAGTACTTC. Its protein product is CASSLTGTVTSYEQYF.

The V call is TRBV5-1, the J call TRBJ1-2; D unresolved. V lost 3 bases, J lost 0 bases, and 9 bases lay in between. Germline-derived CDR1 and CDR2 are SGHRS and YFSETQ. The CDR3 sequence is 14 residues long. CDR3 residues: CASSSQPTNYGYTF. Written as DNA, the CDR3 is TGCGCCAGCAGCTCCCAGCCTACTAACTATGGCTACACCTTC.

The V gene is TRBV3-1, the J gene TRBJ2-5; no clear D gene. This CDR3 has 14 residues. Germline values: CDR1 LGHDT, CDR2 YNNKEL (reference sequence). Trimming removed 4 bases at V and 7 bases at J, with 16 bases between. CDR3 nucleotide sequence: TGTGCCAGCAGCCCTGACCCCAGTCCCCGGACCCAGTACTTC. Protein sequence: CASSPDPSPRTQYF.

V is TRBV7-2 and J is TRBJ2-7, with D perhaps TRBD2 (5 bases). CDR3 length: 14 residues. The V gene lost 1 base and the J gene lost 2 bases, with 9 bases spanning the gap. CDR1 is SGHTA and CDR2 is FQGNSA in the germline V gene. DNA of the CDR3: TGTGCCAGCAGCTTAGGGACTCCGACCTACGAGCAGTACTTC. Translated: CASSLGTPTYEQYF.

The chain joins TRBV14 to TRBJ2-1, with D unresolved. The CDR3 length is 15 residues. Germline CDR1 is SGHDN and CDR2 is FVKESK. V lost 0 bases, J lost 4 bases, and 10 bases lay in between. DNA for the CDR3: TGTGCCAGCAGCCAAGACGCCGGAAGATACAATGAGCAGTTCTTC. Translated, it gives CASSQDAGRYNEQFF.

This clonotype was counted many times. The chain has TRBV20-1 and TRBJ1-2; D perhaps matches TRBD1 (6 bases). CDR1 and CDR2 (germline): DFQATT, SNEGSKA (reference sequence). The CDR3 totals 14 residues. Trimming stripped 6 bases from V and 4 bases from J, with 18 bases between. CDR3 sequence: CSAINTGSPYGYTF. The CDR3 DNA sequence: TGCAGTGCCATTAACACAGGGTCCCCCTATGGCTACACCTTC.

This rearrangement joins TRBV9 to TRBJ1-1; 11 nucleotides line up with TRBD1. Losses at the gene ends were 3 bases for V and 4 bases for J; bases not matched to a gene: 2. The germline V gene has CDR1 SGDLS and CDR2 YYNGEE. The length of the CDR3 is 14 residues. The CDR3, as DNA: TGTGCCAGCAGCGCCGGGACAGGGGGCACTGAAGCTTTCTTT. This encodes CASSAGTGGTEAFF.

This clonotype was observed a handful of times. The genes are TRBV4-3 and TRBJ2-5, with 7 positions matching TRBD2. V gave up 3 bases and J gave up 1 base; unmatched junction bases: 5. CDR1 and CDR2 (germline): LGHNA, YSLEER. The CDR3 runs to 15 residues. CDR3 DNA: TGCGCCAGCAGCCACTCTAGCGGACGCCAAGAGACCCAGTACTTC. This sequence encodes CASSHSSGRQETQYF.

This clonotype was found a few times. This chain joins TRBV27 and TRBJ2-3, with 7 bases lining up with TRBD1. CDR3 size: 15 residues. Unmatched junction bases numbered 8, after V lost 8 bases and J lost 0 bases. Per the germline V gene, CDR1 is MNHEY and CDR2 is SMNVEV (reference sequence). Written as DNA, the CDR3 is TGTGCCAGCCGCCCAGGGGGAACTAGCACAGATACGCAGTATTTT. This codes for CASRPGGTSTDTQYF.

J is TRBJ2-1 and V is TRBV4-2; D is perhaps TRBD1 or TRBD2 (5 bases each). Germline V gene lookup returns CDR1 LGHNA and CDR2 YNFKEQ. The V end lost 0 bases, the J end lost 4 bases, and 13 bases lay between the germline ends. The CDR3 contains 16 residues. The CDR3 bases are TGTGCCAGCAGCCAAGAGCGATCGGGGACGTACAATGAGCAGTTCTTC. It encodes CASSQERSGTYNEQFF.

The chain joins TRBV5-1 to TRBJ2-3, with TRBD2 matching over 7 bases. The V segment lost 5 bases and the J segment 1 base; nucleotides outside the gene matches: 7. Germline lookup yields CDR1 SGHRS and CDR2 YFSETQ. The CDR3 sequence is 15 residues long. This chain's CDR3 is CASSRREEGTDTQYF. The CDR3 DNA reads TGCGCCAGCAGTCGACGGGAGGAAGGCACAGATACGCAGTATTTT. The full variable domain, completed using reference TRBV5-1 and TRBJ2-3, is KAGVTQTPRYLIKTRGQQVTLSCSPISGHRSVSWYQQTPGQGLQFLFEYFSETQRNKGNFPGRFSGRQFSNSRSEMNVSTLELGDSALYLCASSRREEGTDTQYFGPGTRLTVL.

A few counts support this clonotype. The chain couples TRBV7-9 to TRBJ1-3, with unresolved D. Trimming took 3 bases from V and 2 from J, leaving 8 bases between them. The CDR3 spans 14 residues. Per the germline V gene, CDR1 is SEHNR and CDR2 is FQNEAQ (reference sequence). Here the CDR3 reads CASSFEHTGNTIYF. In DNA form, the CDR3 reads TGTGCCAGCAGCTTTGAACATACTGGAAACACCATATATTTT.

V is TRBV7-2 and J is TRBJ1-5; no firm D call. There are 14 residues in the CDR3. Trimming left V 5 bases short and J 7 bases short, with 15 bases between. Germline V lookup: CDR1 SGHTA, CDR2 FQGNSA. The CDR3 region is CASSVEGFGQPQHF. The CDR3 DNA reads as TGTGCCAGCAGCGTAGAGGGATTCGGACAGCCCCAGCATTTT.

The rearrangement uses TRBV29-1 and TRBJ2-1; 7 bases agree with TRBD2. The CDR3 contains 16 residues. Germline loops: CDR1 SQVTM, CDR2 ANQGSEA. The V gene end was trimmed by 4 bases and the J gene end by 4 bases; junction bases not matched to a gene: 13. CDR3 DNA: TGCAGCGTTGGGGGCGGGAGAGGTGATTCTTACAATGAGCAGTTCTTC. Amino acid sequence: CSVGGGRGDSYNEQFF.

The table lists this clonotype with a few counts. At one of its ends the junction is not consistent with the germline gene, which may arise from a read error. The rearrangement joins TRBV18 to TRBJ2-3, with 9 nucleotides matching TRBD2. CDR1 and CDR2 from the germline V gene are KGHSH and LQKENI. This CDR3 is built from 16 residues. The CDR3 bases are TGTGCCAGCTCACCATGGGTTAGCGGGAGCACGGATACGCAGTATTTT. Amino acid sequence: CASSPWVSGSTDTQYF.

This clonotype was counted many times. This rearrangement joins TRBV28 to TRBJ1-1; no definite D call. Trimming left V 2 bases short and J 2 bases short, with 6 bases between. CDR1 and CDR2 from the germline V gene are MDHEN and SYDVKM. The CDR3 loop spans 13 amino acids. The CDR3 sequence is CASSLIPNTEAFF. In DNA, the CDR3 is TGTGCCAGCAGTTTAATCCCTAACACTGAAGCTTTCTTT.

The rearrangement joins TRBV15 to TRBJ2-4, with D uncertain. The V gene lost 1 base and the J gene lost 2 bases, with 9 bases spanning the gap. CDR3 size: 15 residues. CDR1 and CDR2 (germline): LNHNV, YYDKDF (reference sequence). The CDR3 region is CATSRADTTKNIQYF. The CDR3 DNA follows: TGTGCCACCAGCAGAGCCGACACAACCAAAAACATTCAGTACTTC.

V gene TRBV6-5 combines with J gene TRBJ2-2, with D maybe TRBD1 (5 bases). Germline lookup yields CDR1 MNHEY and CDR2 SVGAGI. Trimming removed 6 bases at V and 2 bases at J, with 19 bases between. This CDR3 has 17 amino acids. CDR3 amino acids: CASSGRDRALNTGELFF. Here the CDR3 DNA reads TGTGCCAGCAGCGGGCGAGACAGAGCCTTAAACACCGGGGAGCTGTTTTTT.

This chain connects TRBV7-9 to TRBJ2-3; TRBD2 matches 11 bases. The CDR3 is 16 amino acids. Losses at the gene ends were 5 bases for V and 1 base for J; bases not matched to a gene: 5. Germline V gives CDR1 SEHNR, CDR2 FQNEAQ (reference sequence). The CDR3 DNA is TGTGCCAGCAGCCCCTTGGGACTAGCGGGCACAGATACGCAGTATTTT. Its protein is CASSPLGLAGTDTQYF. The full variable domain, in which reference TRBV7-9 and TRBJ2-3 provide the parts outside the CDR3, is DTGVSQNPRHKITKRGQNVTFRCDPISEHNRLYWYRQTLGQGPEFLTYFQNEAQLEKSRLLSDRFSAERPKGSFSTLEIQRTEQGDSAMYLCASSPLGLAGTDTQYFGPGTRLTVL.

This sequence joins TRBV12-3 or TRBV12-4 and TRBJ2-1; D remains unclear. V was shortened by 10 bases and J by 9 bases, with 13 bases between the two germline ends. The CDR3 is 11 residues long. Here the CDR3 DNA reads TGTGCCACCACGATAGGCACTGAGCAGTTCTTC. The encoded protein is CATTIGTEQFF.

The CDR3, as DNA: TGCAGTGCTAGAAGAGGGGCCCAGAACACTGAAGCTTTCTTT. Translating gives CSARRGAQNTEAFF. This chain joins TRBV20-1 and TRBJ1-1; TRBD1 is a possible D gene (5 bases). V lost 2 bases to trimming and J lost 1 base, with 11 bases between them. This CDR3 has 14 amino acids. The germline V gene encodes CDR1 DFQATT and CDR2 SNEGSKA (reference sequence).

This sequence joins TRBV21-1 and TRBJ2-1; the D call in the table, TRBD2, was not verified against the DNA. TRBV21-1 is a documented pseudogene. This CDR3 spans 16 amino acids. The CDR3 loop is CASSKESAGGYNEQFF. As DNA, the CDR3 is TGTGCCAGCAGCAAAGAATCAGCGGGGGGTTACAATGAGCAGTTCTTC.

This clonotype came up a few times. V and J are TRBV29-1 and TRBJ2-7; TRBD1 might be the D (5 bases). The germline V and J ends were trimmed by 0 bases and 3 bases, with 9 bases remaining between them. CDR1 is SQVTM, CDR2 ANQGSEA, per germline. CDR3 length: 13 amino acids. The CDR3 reads CSVEEDTNYEQYF. The CDR3 nucleotides are TGCAGCGTTGAAGAGGACACTAACTACGAGCAGTACTTC.

J is TRBJ1-1 and V is TRBV20-1; possible D gene TRBD1, 6 bases. The CDR3 totals 15 residues. Looked up from germline, CDR1 is DFQATT and CDR2 is SNEGSKA (reference sequence). Trimming left V 3 bases short and J 4 bases short, with 18 bases between. CDR3 bases: TGCAGTGCTAGGCCGGGGGGCGGGGTGGGCACTGAAGCTTTCTTT. Its translation: CSARPGGGVGTEAFF.

This clonotype occurred a few times. The rearrangement links TRBV5-1 to TRBJ2-7, with D possibly TRBD2 on 6 matching bases. The CDR3 has 13 residues. CDR1 is SGHRS, CDR2 YFSETQ, per germline. V shed 4 bases and J shed 0 bases, with 8 bases lying between them. The CDR3: CASSVTSSYEQYF. The CDR3 DNA follows: TGCGCCAGCAGCGTGACTAGCTCCTACGAGCAGTACTTC.

In its sample, this clonotype was seen many times. This chain connects TRBV7-9 to TRBJ2-1; TRBD2 might be the D (6 bases). V was shortened by 5 bases and J by 10 bases, with 15 bases between the two germline ends. Germline CDR1 SEHNR, CDR2 FQNEAQ (reference sequence). This CDR3 spans 13 amino acids. The CDR3 sequence: CASSPSLGREQFF. The CDR3 DNA reads TGTGCCAGCAGCCCGTCGTTGGGGAGGGAGCAGTTCTTC.

V and J are TRBV5-1 and TRBJ2-5; D perhaps matches TRBD1 (5 bases). This CDR3 has 15 amino acids. Germline lookup yields CDR1 SGHRS and CDR2 YFSETQ. Trimming shortened V by 6 bases and J by 1 base, and 16 bases separated the two germline ends. In DNA form, the CDR3 reads TGCGCCAGCAAACCCTACGCGACAGCCCAAGAGACCCAGTACTTC. Protein: CASKPYATAQETQYF.

This clonotype has only a few counts. The V call is TRBV6-4, the J call TRBJ2-3; no firm D call. Germline lookup yields CDR1 MRHNA and CDR2 SNTAGT. The CDR3 has 14 amino acids. The ends were cut back, 6 bases at V and 2 bases at J, with 12 bases in the middle. This chain's CDR3 is CASRDRGLTDTQYF. DNA for the CDR3: TGTGCCAGCAGAGATCGAGGCCTCACAGATACGCAGTATTTT.

The chain couples TRBV28 to TRBJ2-2, with 11 nucleotides matching TRBD1. The junction had 6 bases not matched to a gene; V was cut back by 6 bases and J by 6 bases. The CDR3 extends over 15 amino acids. In germline, CDR1 is MDHEN, CDR2 SYDVKM. Written as DNA, the CDR3 is TGTGCCAGCAGACGGACAGGGGGCCCGTCCGGGGAGCTGTTTTTT. Its translation: CASRRTGGPSGELFF.